One sample yielded the 28 T cell receptor beta chains listed below, sequenced in a study of naive and memory T cell subsets. Whole blood, around 2.5 ml, came from adult healthy volunteers. For blood and skin samples, reverse transcription used TCR alpha and beta constant primers. TCRdb used MiXCR to reprocess the 5' RACE reads, holding one entry per CDR3 protein. Among more than 20,000 distinct CDR3 sequences listed, roughly a quarter were seen once. These TCRs come from a female donor in good health.

The chain carries TRBV6-1 and TRBJ2-1, with 7 bases fitting TRBD1. The germline CDR1 and CDR2 sequences are MNHNS and SASEGT. V was pared by 5 bases and J by 7 bases, with 8 bases of the junction left unmatched. The CDR3 contains 14 residues. This CDR3 is CASSRGPQGNEQFF. DNA for the CDR3: TGTGCCAGCAGTAGGGGGCCCCAGGGTAATGAGCAGTTCTTC.

A few counts support this clonotype. This chain connects TRBV20-1 to TRBJ2-3; D might be TRBD2 (6 bases). The CDR3 is made up of 17 amino acids. Per germline, CDR1 DFQATT and CDR2 SNEGSKA (reference sequence). V lost 5 bases, J lost 0 bases, and 21 bases lay in between. CDR3 in DNA: TGCAGTGCTCACCTTTCTCGTGGTAGCGGTAGCACAGATACGCAGTATTTT. Amino acids: CSAHLSRGSGSTDTQYF.

The V call is TRBV7-3, the J call TRBJ2-1, with 7 bases lining up with TRBD2. V gave up 4 bases and J gave up 2 bases; unmatched junction bases: 8. This CDR3 spans 16 amino acids. Germline V gene sequence: CDR1 SGHTA, CDR2 FQGTGA. CDR3 sequence (DNA): TGTGCCAGCAGCTCCCTTGCTGGGGGGGCCTACAATGAGCAGTTCTTC. It codes for CASSSLAGGAYNEQFF.

The chain carries TRBV5-1 and TRBJ2-1; 9 positions agree with TRBD2. CDR1 and CDR2 (germline): SGHRS, YFSETQ. The CDR3 consists of 16 residues. V lost 1 base to trimming and J lost 4 bases; unmatched junction nucleotides: 6. The CDR3 protein is CASSLSASGTYNEQFF. CDR3 sequence (DNA): TGCGCCAGCAGCTTGTCGGCTAGCGGGACATACAATGAGCAGTTCTTC.

This clonotype was detected a few times. CDR3 coding DNA: TGCAGTGCTAGAGATGAGTCCAGATTGGACTATGGCTACACCTTC. This codes for CSARDESRLDYGYTF. The chain recombines TRBV20-1 with TRBJ1-2; D remains ambiguous. The CDR3 is 15 residues long. V shed 0 bases and J shed 3 bases, with 14 bases lying between them. CDR1 DFQATT and CDR2 SNEGSKA come from the germline V gene (reference sequence).

The CDR3 spells CASSFGGGMNTEAFF. The CDR3 coding sequence is TGCGCCAGCAGCTTCGGCGGGGGGATGAACACTGAAGCTTTCTTT. The J gene is TRBJ1-1, the V gene TRBV5-1, with D possibly TRBD1 on 5 matching bases. Trimming shortened V by 2 bases and J by 0 bases, and 11 bases separated the two germline ends. The CDR3 runs to 15 residues. Germline lookup yields CDR1 SGHRS and CDR2 YFSETQ.

The chain uses TRBV6-5 and TRBJ1-1; D perhaps matches TRBD1 (6 bases). The CDR3 is made up of 13 amino acids. The ends were cut back, 2 bases at V and 4 bases at J, with 8 bases in the middle. The germline V gene encodes CDR1 MNHEY and CDR2 SVGAGI. CDR3 amino acids: CASSYGQSTEAFF. CDR3 nucleotides: TGTGCCAGCAGTTACGGACAGAGCACTGAAGCTTTCTTT.

The sample holds a few counts of this clonotype. The chain has TRBV29-1 and TRBJ1-1; no firm D call. Trimming stripped 4 bases from V and 4 bases from J, with 7 bases between. The germline V gene encodes CDR1 SQVTM and CDR2 ANQGSEA. The CDR3 consists of 11 residues. The CDR3 nucleotides are TGCAGCGTTGGTATGTCCACTGAAGCTTTCTTT. It yields the protein CSVGMSTEAFF.

The chain uses TRBV29-1 and TRBJ2-5; TRBD2 is a possible D gene (5 bases). Trimming removed 5 bases at V and 5 bases at J, with 12 bases between. The CDR3 contains 12 residues. The germline V gene has CDR1 SQVTM and CDR2 ANQGSEA. CDR3 protein: CSVRDYRETQYF. The CDR3 DNA reads as TGCAGCGTTCGAGACTACCGGGAGACCCAGTACTTC.

This chain uses TRBV4-3 with TRBJ1-6, with D unresolved. Germline CDR1 reads LGHNA; CDR2 reads YSLEER. Trimming pared 4 bases from V and 4 bases from J, leaving 11 bases between. CDR3 size: 15 residues. The DNA for the CDR3 is TGCGCCAGCAGCCGGAACTCCGAATATAATTCACCCCTCCACTTT. Translating it yields CASSRNSEYNSPLHF.

This clonotype is deemed medium-sized. This rearrangement joins TRBV6-4 to TRBJ2-3, with 7 bases aligning to TRBD2. The length of the CDR3 is 16 residues. The germline CDR1 and CDR2 sequences are MRHNA and SNTAGT. J gave up 4 bases and V 2 bases, and 9 bases lay outside the gene matches. The CDR3: CASSDGTGGSADTQYF. The CDR3 region has the DNA TGTGCCAGCAGTGACGGGACGGGAGGTAGTGCAGATACGCAGTATTTT.

The gene calls are TRBV4-2 and TRBJ1-4, with D unclear. The CDR3 consists of 12 residues. Germline V CDR1 and CDR2: LGHNA, YNFKEQ. V was trimmed by 0 bases and J by 8 bases, leaving 4 bases between them. CDR3 protein: CASSQDSEKLFF. DNA for the CDR3: TGTGCCAGCAGCCAAGATTCCGAAAAACTGTTTTTT.

The J gene is TRBJ2-7, the V gene TRBV10-3; 10 bases are a match to TRBD2. The V gene's germline CDR1 is ENHRY and CDR2 SYGVKD. CDR3 length equals 16 residues. V shed 2 bases and J 0 bases; nucleotides not matched to a gene: 4. CDR3 nucleotide sequence: TGTGCCATCAGTGAGCCCGGACTAGCGGACTCCTACGAGCAGTACTTC. Protein product: CAISEPGLADSYEQYF.

This clonotype was recorded at least ten times. The V and J genes are TRBV29-1 and TRBJ1-5; the D gene is possibly TRBD1 (6 bases). V was cut by 4 bases and J by 4 bases, with 11 bases left in between. CDR3 size: 13 residues. Germline-derived CDR1 and CDR2 are SQVTM and ANQGSEA. The CDR3 region is CSVGNRENQPQHF. The DNA of the CDR3 is TGCAGCGTTGGAAACAGGGAGAATCAGCCCCAGCATTTT.

At least ten counts were recorded for this clonotype. The chain recombines TRBV2 with TRBJ1-5; D not certain. The germline V gene has CDR1 SNHLY and CDR2 FYNNEI. This CDR3 has 12 residues. V was clipped by 7 bases and J by 5 bases, with 9 bases between them. Written as DNA, the CDR3 is TGTGCCAGCACCCCGGGGTATCAGCCCCAGCATTTT. Encoded protein: CASTPGYQPQHF.

By its share, this clonotype is medium-sized. The J gene is TRBJ2-7, the V gene TRBV11-2; 12 bases are a match to TRBD2. Germline V lookup: CDR1 SGHAT, CDR2 FQNNGV. V lost 3 bases, J lost 4 bases, and 4 bases stayed unmatched. The CDR3 is 15 amino acids. CDR3 protein: CASSFTSGGSYEQYF. The CDR3 DNA follows: TGTGCCAGCAGCTTCACTAGCGGGGGGTCGTACGAGCAGTACTTC.

The chain is built from TRBV6-5 and TRBJ2-3; tentatively, D is TRBD1 (5 bases). The V and J ends lost 7 bases and 5 bases respectively, with 7 bases between them. In germline, CDR1 is MNHEY, CDR2 SVGAGI. The CDR3 loop spans 11 amino acids. The CDR3 loop is CASTRGDTQYF. The DNA for the CDR3 is TGTGCCAGCACTAGGGGAGATACGCAGTATTTT.

This sequence joins TRBV10-1 and TRBJ2-3; D uncertain. The CDR3 totals 13 residues. CDR1 WNHNN and CDR2 SYGVQD come from the germline V gene (reference sequence). V was clipped by 6 bases and J by 1 base, with 8 bases between them. The CDR3 DNA is TGCGCCAGCAGGCCTAGAGGCACAGATACGCAGTATTTT. It specifies CASRPRGTDTQYF.

This clonotype was seen more than once but under ten times. The chain carries TRBV6-6 and TRBJ2-7; 10 nucleotides line up with TRBD1. The germline V gene encodes CDR1 MNHNY and CDR2 SVGAGI (reference sequence). Losses at the gene ends were 2 bases for V and 3 bases for J; bases not matched to a gene: 4. The CDR3 runs 15 residues. CDR3 nucleotide sequence: TGTGCCAGCAGTTACCTAGGACAGGGGGACTACGAGCAGTACTTC. Residues: CASSYLGQGDYEQYF.

This clonotype was seen a few times. The chain joins TRBV20-1 to TRBJ2-7; D gene ambiguous. V shed 2 bases and J shed 3 bases, with 11 bases lying between them. Germline V gives CDR1 DFQATT, CDR2 SNEGSKA (reference sequence). The CDR3 extends over 13 amino acids. CDR3 residues: CSARRELGYEQYF. The CDR3 nucleotides are TGCAGTGCTAGAAGGGAACTCGGCTACGAGCAGTACTTC.

The chain uses TRBV11-2 and TRBJ2-1; 7 bases line up with TRBD2. The CDR3 is 16 amino acids. Germline CDR1 is SGHAT and CDR2 is FQNNGV. V lost 1 base, J lost 8 bases, and 11 bases stayed unmatched. The CDR3 coding sequence is TGTGCCAGCAGCTTAGGATCGTACGGGAGGATAGATGAGCAGTTCTTC. Its translation is CASSLGSYGRIDEQFF.

The V and J genes are TRBV10-3 and TRBJ1-6; D might be TRBD1 (6 bases). CDR1 is ENHRY, CDR2 SYGVKD, per germline. The CDR3 is made up of 13 amino acids. V was shortened by 6 bases and J by 6 bases, with 9 bases between the two germline ends. The chain's CDR3 is CAIRGQPNSPLHF. The CDR3, as DNA: TGTGCCATCAGAGGACAGCCTAATTCACCCCTCCACTTT.

This clonotype was observed at least ten times. The chain has TRBV5-1 and TRBJ1-6; 7 nucleotides align to TRBD1. Germline-derived CDR1 and CDR2 are SGHRS and YFSETQ. The CDR3 has 13 amino acids. The ends lost 5 bases at V and 6 bases at J; junction bases unmatched: 2. The CDR3 nucleotides read TGCGCCAGCAGAGGGGGCCTTAATTCACCCCTCCACTTT. It specifies CASRGGLNSPLHF.

The chain carries TRBV29-1 and TRBJ2-7, with D possibly being TRBD1 or TRBD2 (5 bases each). Germline V CDR1 and CDR2: SQVTM, ANQGSEA. Trimming removed 4 bases from V and 4 bases from J, with 8 bases in between. The CDR3 runs 11 residues. The CDR3 nucleotides read TGCAGCGTTGGTTGGGGGTACGAGCAGTACTTC. This encodes CSVGWGYEQYF.

Concerning this clonotype: With a much larger clone just one base away, this may be a read error. J is TRBJ2-5 and V is TRBV29-1; no reliable D call. CDR1 and CDR2 (germline): SQVTM, ANQGSEA. V was cut by 4 bases and J by 2 bases, with 11 bases left in between. This CDR3 spans 13 amino acids. The CDR3 loop reads CSVGLEVQETQYF. The CDR3 DNA is TGCAGCGTTGGGCTAGAGGTACAAGAGACCCAGTACTTC.

A few counts support this clonotype. The chain employs TRBV19 and TRBJ2-7; no clear D. The CDR3 covers 14 residues. With 7 bases removed from V and 1 base from J, the gap between germline ends came to 14 bases. Per germline, CDR1 LNHDA and CDR2 SQIVND (reference sequence). This CDR3 reads CASTPTPNSYEQYF. CDR3 sequence (DNA): TGTGCCAGTACCCCCACACCTAATTCCTACGAGCAGTACTTC.

The table lists this clonotype with many counts. The chain employs TRBV28 and TRBJ2-4; possible D gene TRBD2, 5 bases. The CDR3 loop spans 16 amino acids. Germline V gene data show CDR1 as MDHEN and CDR2 as SYDVKM. Trimming removed 6 bases at V and 3 bases at J, with 18 bases between. Written as DNA, the CDR3 is TGTGCCAGCAGCTCGCCACCGGGGTCTGGCAAAAACATTCAGTACTTC. Translation: CASSSPPGSGKNIQYF.

This clonotype was detected many times. The CDR3 DNA reads as TGCAGTGCCAGTAGGGGGTGGGGTGAGACCCAGTACTTC. Protein sequence: CSASRGWGETQYF. This chain uses TRBV20-1 with TRBJ2-5, with D maybe TRBD1 (6 bases). This CDR3 has 13 residues. Germline V CDR1 and CDR2: DFQATT, SNEGSKA (reference sequence). The V end lost 6 bases, the J end lost 5 bases, and 16 bases lay between the germline ends.